The 21 T cell receptor beta chains listed next were all sequenced from one sample in a study of OX40 agonist ivuxolimab in advanced cancers. Clones were read by immunoSEQ multiplex PCR, and TCRdb kept only the in-frame ones, dropping some. The sample contains fewer than 100,000 clones, under 95% of which appear only once. Source: CD4+ or CD8+ T cells sorted from blood, taken in a trial of the OX40 agonist ivuxolimab. These receptors came from an adult with an advanced solid tumor such as melanoma, head and neck, liver or kidney cancer.

This chain uses TRBV4-1 with TRBJ2-7, with 10 bases aligning to TRBD1. CDR3 length: 15 residues. With V trimmed by 3 bases and J by 3 bases, 5 bases remained unmatched. The V gene's germline CDR1 is MGHRA and CDR2 YSYEKL. The CDR3 DNA reads TGCGCCAGCAGCCAGCCGGGACAGGGGAGCTACGAGCAGTACTTC. It translates to CASSQPGQGSYEQYF.

The chain carries TRBV11-2 and TRBJ2-7, with D tentatively TRBD1 or TRBD2 (7 bases each). The ends were cut back, 1 base at V and 3 bases at J, with 16 bases in the middle. CDR1 is SGHAT, CDR2 FQNNGV, per germline. The CDR3 contains 16 residues. CDR3 DNA: TGTGCCAGCAGCTTAGGTCCAGGGGGGGGACTCTACGAGCAGTACTTC. Its translation is CASSLGPGGGLYEQYF.

The chain employs TRBV10-1 and TRBJ2-1; 13 bases are a match to TRBD2. Germline trimming cut 5 bases from V and 9 bases from J; bases unmatched to any gene: 4. Germline V lookup: CDR1 WNHNN, CDR2 SYGVQD (reference sequence). This CDR3 comprises 14 residues. The chain's CDR3 is CASSSGLAGFEQFF. The CDR3 DNA reads TGCGCCAGCAGTTCGGGACTAGCGGGATTTGAGCAGTTCTTC.

The chain recombines TRBV19 with TRBJ1-5; the D gene is possibly TRBD1 (5 bases). The V end was cut by 9 bases, the J end by 0 bases, with 9 bases between. The CDR3 totals 13 residues. Germline V gene data show CDR1 as LNHDA and CDR2 as SQIVND (reference sequence). This chain's CDR3 is CASRTSSNQPQHF. CDR3 coding DNA: TGTGCCAGCAGGACATCTAGCAATCAGCCCCAGCATTTT. Using reference TRBV19 and TRBJ1-5 for the parts outside the CDR3, the full variable domain is DGGITQSPKYLFRKEGQNVTLSCEQNLNHDAMYWYRQDPGQGLRLIYYSQIVNDFQKGDIAEGYSVSREKKESFPLTVTSAQKNPTAFYLCASRTSSNQPQHFGDGTRLSIL.

The genes are TRBV28 and TRBJ2-5; tentatively, D is TRBD2 (5 bases). Trimming removed 7 bases at V and 7 bases at J, with 22 bases between. This CDR3 spans 15 amino acids. Germline CDR1 is MDHEN and CDR2 is SYDVKM. The DNA of the CDR3 is TGTGCCAGCAACGAGCCCAGTGGGCGGGCGGGGACCCAGTACTTC. Translation: CASNEPSGRAGTQYF.

This sequence joins TRBV5-1 and TRBJ1-1; 7 nucleotides line up with TRBD1. The CDR3 covers 13 residues. Trimming removed 1 base from V and 5 bases from J; junction bases left unmatched: 2. CDR1 SGHRS and CDR2 YFSETQ come from the germline V gene. CDR3 amino acids: CASSLSGGTEAFF. Written as DNA, the CDR3 is TGCGCCAGCAGCTTGTCAGGGGGAACTGAAGCTTTCTTT. Based on the CDR3 plus reference TRBV5-1 and TRBJ1-1, the full variable domain is KAGVTQTPRYLIKTRGQQVTLSCSPISGHRSVSWYQQTPGQGLQFLFEYFSETQRNKGNFPGRFSGRQFSNSRSEMNVSTLELGDSALYLCASSLSGGTEAFFGQGTRLTVV.

The chain recombines TRBV5-4 with TRBJ2-5; 8 bases match TRBD1. Germline V gene sequence: CDR1 SGHNT, CDR2 YYREEE (reference sequence). This CDR3 region has 13 residues. After removal of 5 bases from V and 3 bases from J, the junction contained 3 bases not matched to a gene. CDR3 loop: CASSQGAEETQYF. The DNA of the CDR3 is TGTGCCAGCAGTCAGGGGGCCGAAGAGACCCAGTACTTC. The variable domain in full, completed from reference TRBV5-4 and TRBJ2-5, reads ETGVTQSPTHLIKTRGQQVTLRCSSQSGHNTVSWYQQALGQGPQFIFQYYREEENGRGNFPPRFSGLQFPNYSSELNVNALELDDSALYLCASSQGAEETQYFGPGTRLLVL.

The rearrangement joins TRBV5-1 to TRBJ2-5, with D uncertain. Deletions cut 5 bases from V and 1 base from J, with 3 bases between. The CDR3 spans 11 residues. Germline loops: CDR1 SGHRS, CDR2 YFSETQ. CDR3 amino acids: CASRAQETQYF. The CDR3 bases are TGCGCCAGCAGAGCCCAAGAGACCCAGTACTTC.

The chain has TRBV2 and TRBJ1-1, with D perhaps TRBD1 (5 bases). The CDR3 has 12 amino acids. Germline CDR1 reads SNHLY; CDR2 reads FYNNEI. The V and J ends lost 8 bases and 1 base respectively, with 8 bases between them. CDR3 sequence reads: CASGGENTEAFF. CDR3 nucleotide sequence: TGTGCCAGCGGAGGGGAGAACACTGAAGCTTTCTTT.

The chain recombines TRBV6-5 with TRBJ2-7; TRBD2 agrees at 7 bases. Germline V lookup: CDR1 MNHEY, CDR2 SVGAGI. The junction had 6 bases not matched to a gene; V was cut back by 0 bases and J by 4 bases. This CDR3 is built from 15 residues. Written as DNA, the CDR3 is TGTGCCAGCAGTTACTCGGGAGGGCCGGTATACGAGCAGTACTTC. It encodes CASSYSGGPVYEQYF.

The chain has TRBV7-7 and TRBJ2-5; D not certain. Germline CDR1 SSHAT, CDR2 FNYEAQ (reference sequence). Between the trimmed V and J ends, which lost 5 bases and 6 bases, there was a span of 7 bases. The CDR3 is 11 residues long. CDR3 sequence reads: CASSPVKTQYF. Written as DNA, the CDR3 is TGTGCCAGCAGCCCCGTGAAGACCCAGTACTTC.

This clone was detected once. The chain uses TRBV5-6 and TRBJ2-2; TRBD2 matches at 11 bases. Germline V CDR1 and CDR2: SGHDT, YYEEEE. With 4 bases clipped from V and 1 base from J, the junction kept 3 bases outside the gene matches. The CDR3 sequence is 16 residues long. CDR3 protein: CASSRGTSGNTGELFF. CDR3 coding DNA: TGTGCCAGCAGCCGCGGGACTAGCGGGAACACCGGGGAGCTGTTTTTT.

J is TRBJ1-2 and V is TRBV18; 9 bases line up with TRBD1. CDR3 size: 16 residues. Germline V gene sequence: CDR1 KGHSH, CDR2 LQKENI. The V and J ends lost 3 bases and 7 bases, in that order; junction bases with no gene match: 12. The CDR3 nucleotides read TGTGCCAGCTCACCTGGACAGGGGAAGGCTTCTAGTGGCTACACCTTC. Residues: CASSPGQGKASSGYTF.

The chain links TRBV15 to TRBJ1-4, with D uncertain. This CDR3 is built from 14 residues. The germline V gene has CDR1 LNHNV and CDR2 YYDKDF (reference sequence). The V gene lost 0 bases and the J gene lost 8 bases, with 10 bases spanning the gap. The CDR3 here is CATSRDIGVEKLFF. CDR3 DNA: TGTGCCACCAGCAGAGATATAGGAGTCGAAAAACTGTTTTTT. Using reference TRBV15 and TRBJ1-4 for the parts outside the CDR3, the full variable domain is DAMVIQNPRYQVTQFGKPVTLSCSQTLNHNVMYWYQQKSSQAPKLLFHYYDKDFNNEADTPDNFQSRRPNTSFCFLDIRSPGLGDTAMYLCATSRDIGVEKLFFGSGTQLSVL.

The gene calls are TRBV19 and TRBJ2-1, with D perhaps matching TRBD1 (5 bases). With 4 bases removed from V and 4 bases from J, the gap between germline ends came to 11 bases. CDR1 is LNHDA, CDR2 SQIVND, per germline (reference sequence). The CDR3 spans 14 residues. The CDR3 nucleotides are TGTGCCAGTAGTAGACAGAACTTTTACAATGAGCAGTTCTTC. It yields the protein CASSRQNFYNEQFF.

The genes are TRBV29-1 and TRBJ2-5, with TRBD1 matching over 7 bases. Trimming took 3 bases from V and 2 from J; bases not matched to a gene: 0. Germline CDR1 reads SQVTM; CDR2 reads ANQGSEA. This CDR3 is built from 12 residues. The CDR3 DNA reads TGCAGCGTTGACAGGGGGCAAGAGACCCAGTACTTC. Protein: CSVDRGQETQYF. Supplemented by reference TRBV29-1 and TRBJ2-5, the full variable domain reads SAVISQKPSRDICQRGTSLTIQCQVDSQVTMMFWYRQQPGQSLTLIATANQGSEATYESGFVIDKFPISRPNLTFSTLTVSNMSPEDSSIYLCSVDRGQETQYFGPGTRLLVL.

The V and J genes are TRBV4-3 and TRBJ2-7, with D perhaps matching TRBD1 (5 bases). Trimming left V 0 bases short and J 7 bases short, with 13 bases between. The germline V gene has CDR1 LGHNA and CDR2 YSLEER. The CDR3 extends over 14 amino acids. This CDR3 is CASSQDLTGREQYF. CDR3 bases: TGCGCCAGCAGCCAAGATCTTACAGGAAGAGAGCAGTACTTC.

V gene TRBV5-4 combines with J gene TRBJ2-3; 7 nucleotides line up with TRBD1. The CDR3 covers 17 residues. J lost 4 bases, V lost 7 bases, and 18 bases had no gene match. Per germline, CDR1 SGHNT and CDR2 YYREEE (reference sequence). The DNA of the CDR3 is TGTGCCAGCGCATACCCCGGCGAACAGGGGATGGCAGATACGCAGTATTTT. Translating gives CASAYPGEQGMADTQYF.

J is TRBJ2-5 and V is TRBV14; TRBD2 is a possible D gene (5 bases). The CDR3 is 15 residues long. CDR1 and CDR2 from the germline V gene are SGHDN and FVKESK. Trimming left V 4 bases short and J 4 bases short, with 16 bases between. The CDR3 nucleotides read TGTGCCAGCAGCCCCTTAAGGAGGAGTTTAGAGACCCAGTACTTC. Protein product: CASSPLRRSLETQYF.

The genes are TRBV18 and TRBJ2-5, with 10 bases that match TRBD1. The CDR3 spans 14 residues. Trimming at V came to 5 bases and at J to 3 bases, leaving 3 bases not matched to a gene. CDR1 is KGHSH, CDR2 LQKENI, per germline. The CDR3 bases are TGTGCCAGCTCAACGGGACAGGGGAAAGAGACCCAGTACTTC. It translates to CASSTGQGKETQYF. The variable domain in full, completed from reference TRBV18 and TRBJ2-5, reads NAGVMQNPRHLVRRRGQEARLRCSPMKGHSHVYWYRQLPEEGLKFMVYLQKENIIDESGMPKERFSAEFPKEGPSILRIQQVVRGDSAAYFCASSTGQGKETQYFGPGTRLLVL.

CDR3 sequence reads: CASSRQGYTGELFF. CDR3 coding DNA: TGTGCCAGCAGCCGACAGGGTTACACCGGGGAGCTGTTTTTT. This chain connects TRBV14 to TRBJ2-2, with TRBD1 identical over 7 bases. CDR1 and CDR2 (germline): SGHDN, FVKESK. The V and J ends lost 4 bases and 3 bases, in that order; junction bases with no gene match: 2. The CDR3 is 14 residues long.